This paragraph reports one T cell receptor (beta chain). In the authors' workflow: Amplification from reference gene primers served as the basis for estimated nucleated cell counts. Libraries were prepared by immunoSEQ multiplex PCR; TCRdb keeps only in-frame clonotypes and omits some of them. V and J calls and clone size come straight from that table; D and trimming were deduced from the DNA. This table holds 200,000 to 250,000 clones, 88% found once. Recovery meant two consecutive negative NP/OP PCR tests, professional clearance, or resolved symptoms. The CDR3 spans 12 residues. Germline CDR1 MDHEN, CDR2 SYDVKM. Trimming shortened V by 2 bases and J by 4 bases, and 6 bases separated the two germline ends. This entry belongs to a study of blood T cell repertoires in COVID-19. Turning to the study itself: There were acute and convalescent COVID-19 samples, and they came from the United States, Italy and Spain.

The chain joins TRBV28 to TRBJ2-7, with a possible D match to TRBD1 (5 bases). The clonotype originates from a woman in her thirties who had recovered from COVID-19. The sequencing input was PBMCs or T cells enriched from blood (not recorded which). The CDR3 DNA reads as TGTGCCAGCAGTTTACACAGGTACGAGCAGTACTTC. Translated, it gives CASSLHRYEQYF. The variable domain in full, completed from reference TRBV28 and TRBJ2-7, reads DVKVTQSSRYLVKRTGEKVFLECVQDMDHENMFWYRQDPGLGLRLIYFSYDVKMKEKGDIPEGYSVSREKKERFSLILESASTNQTSMYLCASSLHRYEQYFGPGTRLTVT.